This T cell receptor beta chain derives from a study of blood T cells in healthy people across ages. Study-wide results and limits: Naive T cell percentage showed a strong correlation with TCR beta diversity. Among long-lived donors, naive CD4+ cells were more numerous and diversity higher than in aged donors.

Ranging in age from roughly 6 to 95, the donors were healthy Caucasian individuals from Russia. About this clonotype: The antigen remains unidentified.

The CDR3 is 15 amino acids. J gave up 5 bases and V 4 bases, and 10 bases lay outside the gene matches. The second PCR ran roughly 6 to 12 cycles with a sample-barcoded 5' primer and J-beta primers. TCRdb re-derived calls from the 5' RACE reads in MiXCR, one entry per CDR3 protein. The table shows roughly 1.7 million distinct CDR3 sequences, with almost 35% occurring only once. This sequence originates from a woman aged 25 to 39 in good health. The rearrangement joins TRBV12-3 or TRBV12-4 to TRBJ2-5; 7 positions agree with TRBD2. Sequencing was done on a sample of blood. CDR3 sequence (DNA): TGTGCCAGCAGTTCCAGCGGGGAGCCTTGGGAGACCCAGTACTTC. The encoded protein is CASSSSGEPWETQYF.